These 10 T cell receptor beta chains were all obtained from the same sample, sequenced in a study of OX40 agonist ivuxolimab in advanced cancers. Generated by immunoSEQ multiplex PCR, the TCRdb table keeps only in-frame clones and is missing some. This table has roughly 96,000 clones, about four fifths appearing once. The sample in question was CD4+ or CD8+ T cells sorted from blood, obtained in a trial of the OX40 agonist ivuxolimab. These receptors came from an adult with an advanced solid tumor such as melanoma, head and neck, liver or kidney cancer.

V and J are TRBV27 and TRBJ2-7; D call uncertain. The CDR3 contains 13 residues. V was pared by 8 bases and J by 0 bases, with 11 bases between. Germline V gene lookup returns CDR1 MNHEY and CDR2 SMNVEV (reference sequence). The CDR3 region is CASGNTVSYEQYF. In nucleotides, the CDR3 is TGTGCCAGCGGAAACACGGTCTCCTACGAGCAGTACTTC.

Here the CDR3 DNA reads TGTGCCAGCACTAAGAGAAGGACTATCCCCAGCTTTAACTATGGCTACACCTTC. It translates to CASTKRRTIPSFNYGYTF. The chain employs TRBV5-6 and TRBJ1-2; D remains ambiguous. In germline, CDR1 is SGHDT, CDR2 YYEEEE. The CDR3 is made up of 18 amino acids. The V end was cut by 6 bases, the J end by 1 base, with 25 bases between. The whole variable domain, remainder taken from reference TRBV5-6 and TRBJ1-2, is DAGVTQSPTHLIKTRGQQVTLRCSPKSGHDTVSWYQQALGQGPQFIFQYYEEEERQRGNFPDRFSGHQFPNYSSELNVNALLLGDSALYLCASTKRRTIPSFNYGYTFGSGTRLTVV.

The chain joins TRBV5-4 to TRBJ2-3, with D perhaps matching TRBD1 (5 bases). Trimming pared 7 bases from V and 4 bases from J, leaving 10 bases between. Germline V gene lookup returns CDR1 SGHNT and CDR2 YYREEE (reference sequence). This CDR3 has 12 residues. Here the CDR3 DNA reads TGTGCCAGCCGGCAAGGGGCAGATACGCAGTATTTT. Its translation: CASRQGADTQYF.

The rearrangement joins TRBV5-1 to TRBJ2-2; perhaps D is TRBD1 or TRBD2 (5 bases each). CDR1 is SGHRS, CDR2 YFSETQ, per germline. Trimming took 7 bases from V and 5 from J, leaving 21 bases between them. CDR3 length: 16 residues. CDR3 in amino acids: CASEPSGSKGTGELFF. The CDR3 DNA is TGCGCCAGCGAACCATCAGGGAGTAAAGGGACCGGGGAGCTGTTTTTT.

This chain uses TRBV11-2 with TRBJ1-2, with unresolved D. Trimming left V 2 bases short and J 6 bases short, with 13 bases between. The CDR3 is 14 amino acids. The germline gives CDR1 SGHAT, CDR2 FQNNGV. CDR3 in amino acids: CASSLRVGGDGYTF. The CDR3 nucleotides are TGTGCCAGCAGCTTACGGGTGGGCGGTGATGGCTACACCTTC.

V is TRBV18 and J is TRBJ1-1, with D uncertain. V shed 8 bases and J shed 6 bases, with 16 bases lying between them. This CDR3 has 13 amino acids. Per germline, CDR1 KGHSH and CDR2 LQKENI. The CDR3 spells CASQLSHGAEAFF. Written as DNA, the CDR3 is TGTGCCAGCCAACTAAGTCATGGCGCTGAAGCTTTCTTT.

DNA for the CDR3: TGTGCCTGGATGGAGAACACCGGGGAGCTGTTTTTT. As protein: CAWMENTGELFF. V usage is TRBV30 and J usage is TRBJ2-2, with unresolved D. CDR3 length: 12 amino acids. Trimming stripped 4 bases from V and 1 base from J, with 4 bases between. CDR1 is GTSNPN and CDR2 is SVGIG in the germline V gene (reference sequence).

This chain joins TRBV11-3 and TRBJ2-2; 11 bases are shared with TRBD2. J gave up 7 bases and V 5 bases, and 6 bases lay outside the gene matches. Germline assignment: CDR1 SGHNT and CDR2 YENEEA. There are 15 residues in the CDR3. Here the CDR3 DNA reads TGTGCCAGCAGCCCTAGCGGGGGGTTGAGCGGGGAGCTGTTTTTT. Translation: CASSPSGGLSGELFF.

V is TRBV6-5 and J is TRBJ1-2; D gene unclear. Germline V gene lookup returns CDR1 MNHEY and CDR2 SVGAGI. Trimming removed 8 bases from V and 8 bases from J, with 18 bases in between. The CDR3 consists of 13 residues. The chain's CDR3 is CASCHSLSSGYTF. The DNA for the CDR3 is TGTGCCAGCTGCCACTCTCTATCTTCGGGCTACACCTTC.

The chain uses TRBV7-9 and TRBJ1-3; 8 bases are shared with TRBD1. The germline V gene encodes CDR1 SEHNR and CDR2 FQNEAQ (reference sequence). The CDR3 has 13 residues. With 11 bases clipped from V and 4 bases from J, the junction kept 7 bases outside the gene matches. CDR3 loop: CAWGTGTGNTIYF. DNA for the CDR3: TGTGCCTGGGGGACAGGAACAGGAAACACCATATATTTT.